The subject of this entry is one T cell receptor beta chain. The antigen is undetermined. This table comes from immunoSEQ multiplex PCR, and its TCRdb copy is limited to in-frame clones, with some not included. Here the sample spans about 40,000 clones, approximately 85% being singletons. The data stem from a study of T cell responses to AZD1222 COVID-19 vaccine. Study results and caveats: In a largely white British group with more females than males, clonal diversity was possibly underestimated. After the peak T cell response, and only then, were repertoires sampled. Spike-specific TCRs gained breadth and depth after people received two AZD1222 doses. Regions 160-218 and 743-854 held dominance among vaccine-associated CD4 TCRs, which spanned spike.

Between the trimmed V and J ends, which lost 2 bases and 5 bases, there was a span of 3 bases. This CDR3 is 11 amino acids long. CDR1 is SEHNR, CDR2 FQNEAQ, per germline (reference sequence). The sequencing here drew on peripheral blood, taken 28 days after the second dose of the MenACWY control vaccine. V is TRBV7-9 and J is TRBJ2-5; D not resolved. The TCR sequence derives from an adult who received the MenACWY meningococcal vaccine as a control. Here the CDR3 DNA reads TGTGCCAGCAGCTTAAAGGAGACCCAGTACTTC. Residues: CASSLKETQYF.